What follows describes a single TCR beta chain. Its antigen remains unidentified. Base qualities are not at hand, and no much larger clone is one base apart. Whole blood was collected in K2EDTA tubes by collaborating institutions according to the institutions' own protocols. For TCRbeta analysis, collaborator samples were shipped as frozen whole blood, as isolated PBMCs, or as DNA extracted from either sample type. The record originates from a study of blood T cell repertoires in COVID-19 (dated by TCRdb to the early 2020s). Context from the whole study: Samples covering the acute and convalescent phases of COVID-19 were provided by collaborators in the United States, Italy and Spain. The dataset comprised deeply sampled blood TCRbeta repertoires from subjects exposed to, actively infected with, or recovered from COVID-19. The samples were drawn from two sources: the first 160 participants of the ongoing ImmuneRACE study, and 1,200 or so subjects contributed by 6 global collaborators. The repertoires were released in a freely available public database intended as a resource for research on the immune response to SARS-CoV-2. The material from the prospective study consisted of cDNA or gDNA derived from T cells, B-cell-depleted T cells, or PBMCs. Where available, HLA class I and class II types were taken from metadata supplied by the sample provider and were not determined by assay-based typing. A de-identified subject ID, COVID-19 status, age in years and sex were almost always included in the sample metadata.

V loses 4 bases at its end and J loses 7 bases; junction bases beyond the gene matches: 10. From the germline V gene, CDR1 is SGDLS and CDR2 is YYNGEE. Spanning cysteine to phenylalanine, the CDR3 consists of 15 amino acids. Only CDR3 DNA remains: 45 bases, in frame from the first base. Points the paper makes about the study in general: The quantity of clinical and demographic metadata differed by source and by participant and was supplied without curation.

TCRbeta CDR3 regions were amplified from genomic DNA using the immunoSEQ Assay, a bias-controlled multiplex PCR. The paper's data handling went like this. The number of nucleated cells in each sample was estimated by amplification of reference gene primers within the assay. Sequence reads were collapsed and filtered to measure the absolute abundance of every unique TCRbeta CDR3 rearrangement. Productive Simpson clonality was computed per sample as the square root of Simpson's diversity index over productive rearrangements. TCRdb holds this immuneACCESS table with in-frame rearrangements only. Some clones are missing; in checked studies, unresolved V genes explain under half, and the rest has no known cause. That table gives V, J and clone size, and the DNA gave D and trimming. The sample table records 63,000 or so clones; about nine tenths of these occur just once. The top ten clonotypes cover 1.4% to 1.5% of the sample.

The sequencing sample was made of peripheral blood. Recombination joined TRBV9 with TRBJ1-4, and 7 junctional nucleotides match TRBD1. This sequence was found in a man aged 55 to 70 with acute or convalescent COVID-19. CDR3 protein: CASSPRGLMSEKLFF. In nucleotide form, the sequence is TGTGCCAGCAGCCCGAGGGGGCTTATGAGTGAAAAACTGTTTTTT.